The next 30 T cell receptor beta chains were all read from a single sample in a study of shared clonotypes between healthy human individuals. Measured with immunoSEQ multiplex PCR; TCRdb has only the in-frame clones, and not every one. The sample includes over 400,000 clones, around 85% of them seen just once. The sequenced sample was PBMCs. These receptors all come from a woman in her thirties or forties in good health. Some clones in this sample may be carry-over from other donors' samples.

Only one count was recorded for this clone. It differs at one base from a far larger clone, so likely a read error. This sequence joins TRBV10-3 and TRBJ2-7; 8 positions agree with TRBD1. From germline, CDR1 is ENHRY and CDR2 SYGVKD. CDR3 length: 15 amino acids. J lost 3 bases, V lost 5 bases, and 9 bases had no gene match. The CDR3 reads CAISLRDRRGYEQYF. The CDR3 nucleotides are TGTGCCATCAGTCTCCGGGACAGGAGGGGCTACGAGCAGTACTTC.

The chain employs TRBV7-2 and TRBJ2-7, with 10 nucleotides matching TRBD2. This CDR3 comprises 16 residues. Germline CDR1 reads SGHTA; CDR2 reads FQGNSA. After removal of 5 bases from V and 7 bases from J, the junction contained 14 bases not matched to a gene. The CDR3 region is CASSLNGLAGVDEQYF. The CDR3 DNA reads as TGTGCCAGCAGCCTAAACGGGCTAGCGGGAGTCGATGAGCAGTACTTC.

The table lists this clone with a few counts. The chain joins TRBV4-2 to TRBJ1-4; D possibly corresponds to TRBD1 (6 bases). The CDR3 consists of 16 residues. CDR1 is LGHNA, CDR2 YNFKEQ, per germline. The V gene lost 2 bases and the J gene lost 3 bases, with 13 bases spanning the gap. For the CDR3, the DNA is TGTGCCAGCAGCCAATTTAGGGCAGGGGCTAATGAAAAACTGTTTTTT. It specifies CASSQFRAGANEKLFF.

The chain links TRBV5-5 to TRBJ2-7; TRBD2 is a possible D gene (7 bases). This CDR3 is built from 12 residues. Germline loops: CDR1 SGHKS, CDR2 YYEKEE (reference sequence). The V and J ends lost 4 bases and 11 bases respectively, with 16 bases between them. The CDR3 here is CASSRRGGGEYF. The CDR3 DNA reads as TGTGCCAGCAGCCGCAGGGGAGGGGGTGAGTACTTC.

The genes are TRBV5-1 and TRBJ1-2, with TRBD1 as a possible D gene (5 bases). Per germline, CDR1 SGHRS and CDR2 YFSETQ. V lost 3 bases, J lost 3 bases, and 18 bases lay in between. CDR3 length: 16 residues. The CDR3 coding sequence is TGCGCCAGCAGCTACCTAACAGGTCAAACTCACTATGGCTACACCTTC. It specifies CASSYLTGQTHYGYTF. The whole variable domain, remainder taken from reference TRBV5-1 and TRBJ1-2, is KAGVTQTPRYLIKTRGQQVTLSCSPISGHRSVSWYQQTPGQGLQFLFEYFSETQRNKGNFPGRFSGRQFSNSRSEMNVSTLELGDSALYLCASSYLTGQTHYGYTFGSGTRLTVV.

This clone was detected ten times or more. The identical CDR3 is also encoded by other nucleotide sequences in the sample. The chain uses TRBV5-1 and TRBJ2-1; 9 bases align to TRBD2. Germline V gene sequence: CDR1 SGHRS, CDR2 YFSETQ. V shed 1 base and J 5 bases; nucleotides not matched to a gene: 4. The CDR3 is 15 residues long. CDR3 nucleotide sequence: TGCGCCAGCAGCTTGTTACCTAGCGGGGACAATGAGCAGTTCTTC. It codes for CASSLLPSGDNEQFF.

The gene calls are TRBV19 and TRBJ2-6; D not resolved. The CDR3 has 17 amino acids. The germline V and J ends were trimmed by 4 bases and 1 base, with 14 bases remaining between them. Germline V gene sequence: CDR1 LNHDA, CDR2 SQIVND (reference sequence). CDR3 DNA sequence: TGTGCCAGTAGTAAGGCCGCGTGGGTATCTGGGGCCAACGTCCTGACTTTC. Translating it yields CASSKAAWVSGANVLTF.

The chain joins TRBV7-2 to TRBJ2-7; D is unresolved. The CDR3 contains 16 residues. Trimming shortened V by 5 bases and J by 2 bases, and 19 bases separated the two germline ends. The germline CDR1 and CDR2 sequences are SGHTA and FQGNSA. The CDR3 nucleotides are TGTGCCAGCAGCCCAGTGGCTCTCTCTACAGCCTACGAGCAGTACTTC. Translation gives CASSPVALSTAYEQYF.

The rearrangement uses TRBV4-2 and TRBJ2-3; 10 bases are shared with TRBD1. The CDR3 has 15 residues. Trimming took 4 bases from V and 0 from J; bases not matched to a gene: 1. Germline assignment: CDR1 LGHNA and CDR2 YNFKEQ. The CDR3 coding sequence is TGTGCCAGCAGCCGACAGGGGGCTAGCACAGATACGCAGTATTTT. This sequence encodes CASSRQGASTDTQYF.

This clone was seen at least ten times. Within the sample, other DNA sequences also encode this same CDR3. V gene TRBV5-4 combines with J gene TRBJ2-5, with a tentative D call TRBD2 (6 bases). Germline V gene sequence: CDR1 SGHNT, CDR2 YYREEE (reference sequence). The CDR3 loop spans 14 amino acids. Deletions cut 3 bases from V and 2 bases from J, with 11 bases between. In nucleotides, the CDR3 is TGTGCCAGCAGCTGGCCGGGAGAACAAGAGACCCAGTACTTC. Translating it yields CASSWPGEQETQYF. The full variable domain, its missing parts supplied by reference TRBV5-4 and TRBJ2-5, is ETGVTQSPTHLIKTRGQQVTLRCSSQSGHNTVSWYQQALGQGPQFIFQYYREEENGRGNFPPRFSGLQFPNYSSELNVNALELDDSALYLCASSWPGEQETQYFGPGTRLLVL.

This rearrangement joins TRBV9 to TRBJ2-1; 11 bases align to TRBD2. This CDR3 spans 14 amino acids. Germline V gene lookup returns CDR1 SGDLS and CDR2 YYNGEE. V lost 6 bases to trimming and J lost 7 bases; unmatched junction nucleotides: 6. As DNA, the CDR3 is TGTGCCAGCAACCCAAGGACTAGCGGGAATGAGCAGTTCTTC. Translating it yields CASNPRTSGNEQFF. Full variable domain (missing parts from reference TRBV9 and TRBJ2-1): DSGVTQTPKHLITATGQRVTLRCSPRSGDLSVYWYQQSLDQGLQFLIQYYNGEERAKGNILERFSAQQFPDLHSELNLSSLELGDSALYFCASNPRTSGNEQFFGPGTRLTVL.

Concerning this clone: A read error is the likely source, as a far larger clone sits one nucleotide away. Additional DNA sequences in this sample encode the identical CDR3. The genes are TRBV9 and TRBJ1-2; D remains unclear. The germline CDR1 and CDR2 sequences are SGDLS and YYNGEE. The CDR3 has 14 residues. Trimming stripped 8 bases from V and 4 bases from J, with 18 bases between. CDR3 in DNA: TGTGCCAGTAGCACCCACCGAGGCAGCTATGGCTACACCTTC. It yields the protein CASSTHRGSYGYTF.

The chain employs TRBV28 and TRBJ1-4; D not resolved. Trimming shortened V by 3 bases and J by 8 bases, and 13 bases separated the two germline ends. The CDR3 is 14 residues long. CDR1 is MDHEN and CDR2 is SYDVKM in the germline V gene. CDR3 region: CASSFLTAGEKLFF. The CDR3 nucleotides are TGTGCCAGCAGTTTTTTGACTGCGGGGGAAAAACTGTTTTTT.

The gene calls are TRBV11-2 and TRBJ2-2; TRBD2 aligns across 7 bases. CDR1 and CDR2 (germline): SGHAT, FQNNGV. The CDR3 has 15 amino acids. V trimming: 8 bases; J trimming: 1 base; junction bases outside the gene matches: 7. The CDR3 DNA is TGTGCCAGCCCCTGGGGGGGATTGAACACCGGGGAGCTGTTTTTT. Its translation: CASPWGGLNTGELFF.

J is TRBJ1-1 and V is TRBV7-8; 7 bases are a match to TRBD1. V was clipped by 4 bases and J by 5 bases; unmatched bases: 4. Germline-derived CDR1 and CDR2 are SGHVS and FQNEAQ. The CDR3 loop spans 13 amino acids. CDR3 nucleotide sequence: TGTGCCAGCAGCTACGACAGGGAAACTGAAGCTTTCTTT. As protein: CASSYDRETEAFF.

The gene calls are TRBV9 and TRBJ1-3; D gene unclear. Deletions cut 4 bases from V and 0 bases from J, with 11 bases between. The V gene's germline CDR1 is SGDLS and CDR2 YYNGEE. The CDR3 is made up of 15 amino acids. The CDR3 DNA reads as TGTGCCAGCAGCTTTGGGCCCTTCTCTGGAAACACCATATATTTT. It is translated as CASSFGPFSGNTIYF.

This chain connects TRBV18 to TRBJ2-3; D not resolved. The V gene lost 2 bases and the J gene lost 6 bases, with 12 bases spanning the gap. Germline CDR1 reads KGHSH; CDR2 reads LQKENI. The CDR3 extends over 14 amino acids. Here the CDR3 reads CASSPSETRDTQYF. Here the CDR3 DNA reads TGTGCCAGCTCACCATCCGAAACAAGGGATACGCAGTATTTT.

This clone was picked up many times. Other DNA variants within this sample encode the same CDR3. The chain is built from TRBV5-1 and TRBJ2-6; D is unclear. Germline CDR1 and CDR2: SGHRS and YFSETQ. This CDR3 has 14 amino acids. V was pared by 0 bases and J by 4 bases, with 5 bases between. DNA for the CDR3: TGCGCCAGCAGCTTGGTTGAGGGGGCCAACGTCCTGACTTTC. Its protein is CASSLVEGANVLTF.

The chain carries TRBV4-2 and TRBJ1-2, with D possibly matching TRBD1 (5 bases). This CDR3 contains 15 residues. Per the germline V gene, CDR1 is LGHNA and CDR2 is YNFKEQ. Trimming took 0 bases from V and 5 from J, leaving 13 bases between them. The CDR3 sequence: CASSQDPRGDYGYTF. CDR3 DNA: TGTGCCAGCAGCCAAGATCCCCGGGGGGATTATGGCTACACCTTC.

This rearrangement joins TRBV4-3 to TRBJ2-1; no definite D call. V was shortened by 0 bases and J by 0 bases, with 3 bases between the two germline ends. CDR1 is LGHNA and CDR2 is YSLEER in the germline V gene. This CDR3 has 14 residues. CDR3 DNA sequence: TGCGCCAGCAGCCAAGACGACTCCTACAATGAGCAGTTCTTC. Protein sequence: CASSQDDSYNEQFF.

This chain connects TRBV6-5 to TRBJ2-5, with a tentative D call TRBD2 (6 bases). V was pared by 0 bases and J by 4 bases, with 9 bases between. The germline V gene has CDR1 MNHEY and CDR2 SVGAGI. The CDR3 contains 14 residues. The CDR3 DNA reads TGTGCCAGCAGTTACTCTCCGGGAGCAGAGACCCAGTACTTC. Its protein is CASSYSPGAETQYF.

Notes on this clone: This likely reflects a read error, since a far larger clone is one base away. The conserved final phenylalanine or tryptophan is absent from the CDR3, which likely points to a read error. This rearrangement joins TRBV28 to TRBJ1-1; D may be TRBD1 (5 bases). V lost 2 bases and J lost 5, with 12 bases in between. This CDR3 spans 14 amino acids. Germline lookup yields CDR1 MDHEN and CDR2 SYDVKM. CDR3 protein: CASSLGGSETEAFS. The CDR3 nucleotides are TGTGCCAGCAGTTTAGGGGGGTCTGAGACTGAAGCTTTCTCT.

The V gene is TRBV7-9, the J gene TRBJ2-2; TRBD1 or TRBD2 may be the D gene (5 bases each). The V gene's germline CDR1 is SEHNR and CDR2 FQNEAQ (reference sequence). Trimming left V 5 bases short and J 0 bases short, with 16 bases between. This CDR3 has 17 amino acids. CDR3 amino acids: CASSTQPGRSNTGELFF. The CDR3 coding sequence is TGTGCCAGCAGCACCCAGCCGGGGCGCTCGAACACCGGGGAGCTGTTTTTT.

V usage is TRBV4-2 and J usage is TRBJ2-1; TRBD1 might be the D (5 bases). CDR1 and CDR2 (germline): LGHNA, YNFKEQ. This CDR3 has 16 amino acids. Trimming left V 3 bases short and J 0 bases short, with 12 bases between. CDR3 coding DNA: TGTGCCAGCAGCCAGCAGGGATATAGCTCCTACAATGAGCAGTTCTTC. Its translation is CASSQQGYSSYNEQFF.

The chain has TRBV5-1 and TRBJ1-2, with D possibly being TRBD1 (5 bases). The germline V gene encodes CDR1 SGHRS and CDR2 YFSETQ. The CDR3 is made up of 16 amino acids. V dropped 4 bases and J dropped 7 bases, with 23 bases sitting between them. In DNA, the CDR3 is TGCGCCAGCAGCGAGACAGTTTCCACCTCCTCTGGTGGCTACACCTTC. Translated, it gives CASSETVSTSSGGYTF.

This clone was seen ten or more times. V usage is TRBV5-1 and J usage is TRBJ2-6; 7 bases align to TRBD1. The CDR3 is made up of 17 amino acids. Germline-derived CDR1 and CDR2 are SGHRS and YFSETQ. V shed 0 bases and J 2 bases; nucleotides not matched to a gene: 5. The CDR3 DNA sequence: TGCGCCAGCAGCTTGGACAGGGGTATTCCTGGGGCCAACGTCCTGACTTTC. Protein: CASSLDRGIPGANVLTF.

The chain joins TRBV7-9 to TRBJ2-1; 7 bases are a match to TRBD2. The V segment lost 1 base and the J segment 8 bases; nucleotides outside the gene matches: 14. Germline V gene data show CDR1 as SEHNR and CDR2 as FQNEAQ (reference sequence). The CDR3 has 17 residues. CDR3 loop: CASSLVLSTAGIYEQFF. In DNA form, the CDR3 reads TGTGCCAGCAGCTTAGTACTGTCGACAGCGGGAATATATGAGCAGTTCTTC.

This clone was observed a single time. DNA of the CDR3: TGTGCCAGCAGTATCGGGAGGGAAGCTGGGGCCAACGTCCTGACTTTC. It is translated as CASSIGREAGANVLTF. This chain connects TRBV27 to TRBJ2-6; 8 bases fit TRBD2. The CDR3 has 16 amino acids. Germline V gene sequence: CDR1 MNHEY, CDR2 SMNVEV (reference sequence). V dropped 5 bases and J dropped 2; count of bases not matched to a gene: 5.

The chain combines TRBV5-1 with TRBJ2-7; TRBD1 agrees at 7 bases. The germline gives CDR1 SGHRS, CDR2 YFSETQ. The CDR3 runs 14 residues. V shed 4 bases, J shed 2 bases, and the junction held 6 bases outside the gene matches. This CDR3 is CASSPVGGAYEQYF. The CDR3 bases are TGCGCCAGCAGCCCGGTAGGGGGCGCCTACGAGCAGTACTTC.

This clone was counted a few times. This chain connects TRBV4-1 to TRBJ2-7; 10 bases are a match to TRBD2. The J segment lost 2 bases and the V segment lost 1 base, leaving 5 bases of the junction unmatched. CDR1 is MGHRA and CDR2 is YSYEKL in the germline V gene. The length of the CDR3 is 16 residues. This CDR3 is CASSQASGSFPYEQYF. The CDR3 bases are TGCGCCAGCAGCCAAGCTAGCGGGAGTTTCCCCTACGAGCAGTACTTC.